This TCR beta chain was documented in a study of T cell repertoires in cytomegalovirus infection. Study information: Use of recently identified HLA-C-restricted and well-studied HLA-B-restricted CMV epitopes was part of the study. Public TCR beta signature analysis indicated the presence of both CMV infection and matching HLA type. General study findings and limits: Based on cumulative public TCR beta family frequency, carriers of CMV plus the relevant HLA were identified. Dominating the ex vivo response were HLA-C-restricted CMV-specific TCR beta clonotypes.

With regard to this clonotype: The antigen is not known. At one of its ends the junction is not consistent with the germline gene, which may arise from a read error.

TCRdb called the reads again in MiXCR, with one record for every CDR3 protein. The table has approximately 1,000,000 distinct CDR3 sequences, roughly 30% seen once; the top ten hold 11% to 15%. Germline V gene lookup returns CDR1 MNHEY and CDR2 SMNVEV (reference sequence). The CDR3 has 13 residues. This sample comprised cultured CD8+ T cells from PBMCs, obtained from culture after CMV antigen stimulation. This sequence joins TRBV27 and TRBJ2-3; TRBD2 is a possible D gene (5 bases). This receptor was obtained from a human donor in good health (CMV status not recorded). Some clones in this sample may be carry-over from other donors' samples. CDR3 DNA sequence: TGTGCCAGCACCGGCACGGTCCGGGATATGCAGTATTTT. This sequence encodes CASTGTVRDMQYF.